The 26 T cell receptor beta chains presented below share a single source sample, sequenced in a study of blood T cell repertoires in COVID-19 (TCRdb year 2020). Library preparation employed the immunoSEQ multiplex PCR assay. Sourced from immuneACCESS, this table was stored by TCRdb with only in-frame sequences that have V and J called. A share of the clones is absent; for the studies checked, an unresolved V gene accounts for under half, and the remainder has no known explanation. The sample table holds around 340,000 clones, of which around 83% were seen once. Approximately 3% of the sample is in the top ten clones. Sequencing input: peripheral blood. The receptor set was obtained from a man between 25 and 39 years old with active or convalescent COVID-19.

Only one count was recorded for this clone. This chain joins TRBV5-1 and TRBJ2-3; the match to TRBD2 covers 7 bases. The germline CDR1 and CDR2 sequences are SGHRS and YFSETQ. V lost 0 bases to trimming and J lost 5 bases; unmatched junction nucleotides: 9. CDR3 length: 16 amino acids. The CDR3 nucleotides read TGCGCCAGCAGCTTGGACGGGGGAGGGTTGGGAGATACGCAGTATTTT. As protein: CASSLDGGGLGDTQYF. Supplemented by reference TRBV5-1 and TRBJ2-3, the full variable domain reads KAGVTQTPRYLIKTRGQQVTLSCSPISGHRSVSWYQQTPGQGLQFLFEYFSETQRNKGNFPGRFSGRQFSNSRSEMNVSTLELGDSALYLCASSLDGGGLGDTQYFGPGTRLTVL.

The genes are TRBV6-2 or TRBV6-3 and TRBJ1-1; 9 bases agree with TRBD1. The V gene end was trimmed by 6 bases and the J gene end by 3 bases; junction bases not matched to a gene: 5. The CDR3 is 14 residues long. Germline V gene sequence: CDR1 MNHEY, CDR2 SVGEGT. CDR3 DNA sequence: TGTGCCAGCAGCTGGGACAGGGAAGACACTGAAGCTTTCTTT. Its translation: CASSWDREDTEAFF.

The gene calls are TRBV7-8 and TRBJ1-6; 9 nucleotides line up with TRBD1. Germline CDR1 is SGHVS and CDR2 is FQNEAQ. V lost 1 base and J lost 8; bases outside the gene matches: 6. The CDR3 loop spans 16 amino acids. The CDR3 coding sequence is TGTGCCAGCAGCTTAGGTGGGACAGGGTTGGATTCACCCCTCCACTTT. Translating it yields CASSLGGTGLDSPLHF.

The chain is built from TRBV4-3 and TRBJ1-3; unclear D gene. V gave up 2 bases and J gave up 4 bases, with 3 bases separating them. This CDR3 contains 12 residues. CDR1 and CDR2 (germline): LGHNA, YSLEER. CDR3 DNA: TGCGCCAGCAGCCAAACAGGAAACACCATATATTTT. This gives the protein CASSQTGNTIYF.

The chain links TRBV5-8 to TRBJ1-5, with D unclear. This CDR3 spans 17 amino acids. Germline V CDR1 and CDR2: SGHTS, YDEGEE. Trimming pared 0 bases from V and 1 base from J, leaving 14 bases between. The CDR3 DNA sequence: TGTGCCAGCAGCTTGGTGAGGAGGGTGAGGAGCAATCAGCCCCAGCATTTT. Amino acid sequence: CASSLVRRVRSNQPQHF. Full variable domain (rest looked up from reference TRBV5-8 and TRBJ1-5): EAGVTQSPTHLIKTRGQQATLRCSPISGHTSVYWYQQALGLGLQFLLWYDEGEERNRGNFPPRFSGRQFPNYSSELNVNALELEDSALYLCASSLVRRVRSNQPQHFGDGTRLSIL.

The chain uses TRBV6-6 and TRBJ2-7; 8 nucleotides agree with TRBD2. J was trimmed by 2 bases and V by 2 bases; bases with no gene match: 5. The CDR3 has 15 amino acids. CDR1 is MNHNY and CDR2 is SVGAGI in the germline V gene (reference sequence). CDR3 DNA: TGTGCCAGCAGTTACCGCGGTAGCGGGGCCTACGAGCAGTACTTC. Residues: CASSYRGSGAYEQYF.

J is TRBJ2-7 and V is TRBV9; 7 bases match TRBD1. V dropped 4 bases and J dropped 5; count of bases not matched to a gene: 9. Looked up from germline, CDR1 is SGDLS and CDR2 is YYNGEE. This CDR3 contains 14 residues. This CDR3 is CASSPGGLVHEQYF. The CDR3 region has the DNA TGTGCCAGCAGCCCAGGGGGATTAGTCCACGAGCAGTACTTC.

The chain joins TRBV11-2 to TRBJ1-2; TRBD1 is a possible D gene (6 bases). The length of the CDR3 is 16 residues. Deletions cut 4 bases from V and 4 bases from J, with 19 bases between. Germline V gene data show CDR1 as SGHAT and CDR2 as FQNNGV. The DNA for the CDR3 is TGTGCCAGCAGCTCAGTCCGGGGGCGCGGGGGCTATGGCTACACCTTC. It translates to CASSSVRGRGGYGYTF.

The chain recombines TRBV29-1 with TRBJ1-4; 7 bases fit TRBD1. V gave up 4 bases and J gave up 2 bases; unmatched junction bases: 4. The CDR3 runs 14 residues. CDR1 is SQVTM and CDR2 is ANQGSEA in the germline V gene. CDR3 sequence: CSVASTGTNEKLFF. CDR3 nucleotide sequence: TGCAGCGTTGCATCGACAGGGACTAATGAAAAACTGTTTTTT.

The chain couples TRBV1 to TRBJ2-1; TRBD2 is the table's D call and was not checked against the DNA. TRBV1 corresponds to a pseudogene. The CDR3 is 16 residues long. CDR3 in amino acids: CTSSQASAPSYNEQFF. CDR3 sequence (DNA): TGCACCAGCAGCCAAGCAAGCGCCCCCAGCTACAATGAGCAGTTCTTC.

The J gene is TRBJ2-3, the V gene TRBV18; weak D call: TRBD2 (5 bases). From germline, CDR1 is KGHSH and CDR2 LQKENI. The germline V and J ends were trimmed by 3 bases and 5 bases, with 12 bases remaining between them. The CDR3 consists of 14 residues. The CDR3 spells CASSPDREVDTQYF. The CDR3 coding sequence is TGTGCCAGCTCACCGGACCGGGAAGTAGATACGCAGTATTTT.

The V call is TRBV7-2, the J call TRBJ1-2; TRBD1 aligns across 7 bases. V gave up 6 bases and J gave up 6 bases; unmatched junction bases: 19. CDR1 is SGHTA, CDR2 FQGNSA, per germline. The CDR3 runs to 17 residues. CDR3 loop: CASSPTYRDSIRHGYTF. CDR3 DNA: TGTGCCAGCAGTCCAACCTACCGGGACAGCATAAGGCATGGCTACACCTTC.

The chain uses TRBV27 and TRBJ2-6, with a weak D call TRBD2 (6 bases). CDR1 is MNHEY and CDR2 is SMNVEV in the germline V gene (reference sequence). The CDR3 has 15 residues. Trimming removed 4 bases from V and 2 bases from J, with 9 bases in between. The CDR3 loop is CASSYWEAGANVLTF. DNA for the CDR3: TGTGCCAGCAGTTATTGGGAGGCTGGGGCCAACGTCCTGACTTTC.

The chain is built from TRBV30 and TRBJ1-2; D is undetermined. V was clipped by 4 bases and J by 3 bases, with 6 bases between them. Germline lookup yields CDR1 GTSNPN and CDR2 SVGIG (reference sequence). The length of the CDR3 is 11 residues. CDR3 loop: CAWKGDYGYTF. The CDR3 region has the DNA TGTGCCTGGAAGGGAGACTATGGCTACACCTTC.

This clone appeared once. V and J are TRBV9 and TRBJ2-1; D gene unclear. The CDR3 is made up of 16 amino acids. Trimming shortened V by 0 bases and J by 1 base, and 11 bases separated the two germline ends. Germline values: CDR1 SGDLS, CDR2 YYNGEE. The CDR3 region is CASSVGGIVSYNEQFF. The CDR3 DNA reads TGTGCCAGCAGCGTAGGAGGAATAGTATCCTACAATGAGCAGTTCTTC.

V and J are TRBV12-1 and TRBJ2-5; the tabulated D call, TRBD2, remains unverified against the DNA. TRBV12-1 is a listed pseudogene. The CDR3 is 12 amino acids. The DNA of the CDR3 is TGTGCCAGCAGCCGCGGCCAAGAGACCCAGTACTTC. Translated: CASSRGQETQYF.

The chain links TRBV10-3 to TRBJ2-7; 7 bases map to TRBD1. The length of the CDR3 is 14 residues. CDR1 and CDR2 (germline): ENHRY, SYGVKD. J gave up 1 base and V 6 bases, and 6 bases lay outside the gene matches. CDR3 coding DNA: TGTGCCATCAGGAGTGACAGGGAATCCTACGAGCAGTACTTC. Translation gives CAIRSDRESYEQYF.

The chain couples TRBV11-2 to TRBJ2-7, with a tentative D call TRBD2 (6 bases). The CDR3 covers 15 residues. V shed 3 bases and J shed 7 bases, with 19 bases lying between them. Germline assignment: CDR1 SGHAT and CDR2 FQNNGV. CDR3 in amino acids: CASSFVHGRGVEQYF. Written as DNA, the CDR3 is TGTGCCAGCAGCTTCGTCCACGGGCGGGGCGTGGAGCAGTACTTC.

This chain links TRBV28 with TRBJ2-7; TRBD2 matches 8 bases. This CDR3 region has 14 residues. Germline V lookup: CDR1 MDHEN, CDR2 SYDVKM. V lost 7 bases, J lost 3 bases, and 8 bases stayed unmatched. The chain's CDR3 is CASTFSGTYYEQYF. DNA for the CDR3: TGTGCCAGCACTTTTAGCGGGACCTACTACGAGCAGTACTTC. The complete variable domain, with remaining parts taken from reference TRBV28 and TRBJ2-7, reads DVKVTQSSRYLVKRTGEKVFLECVQDMDHENMFWYRQDPGLGLRLIYFSYDVKMKEKGDIPEGYSVSREKKERFSLILESASTNQTSMYLCASTFSGTYYEQYFGPGTRLTVT.

As DNA, the CDR3 is TGTGCCACCAGTGAGCATTGGACAGGGTCTAAAGGCACAGATACGCAGTATTTT. This sequence encodes CATSEHWTGSKGTDTQYF. The J gene is TRBJ2-3, the V gene TRBV24-1; 8 nucleotides line up with TRBD1. The germline CDR1 and CDR2 sequences are KGHDR and SFDVKD. The CDR3 totals 18 residues. J was trimmed by 1 base and V by 4 bases; bases with no gene match: 12.

The chain uses TRBV15 and TRBJ1-2, with 8 bases identical to TRBD1. Trimming at V came to 0 bases and at J to 1 base, leaving 7 bases not matched to a gene. Looked up from germline, CDR1 is LNHNV and CDR2 is YYDKDF (reference sequence). The CDR3 covers 17 residues. The CDR3 loop is CATSRDRGRPFNYGYTF. In nucleotides, the CDR3 is TGTGCCACCAGCAGAGACAGGGGGCGTCCCTTTAACTATGGCTACACCTTC.

This chain connects TRBV19 to TRBJ2-2; TRBD2 aligns across 7 bases. There are 16 residues in the CDR3. The junction had 7 bases not matched to a gene; V was cut back by 1 base and J by 5 bases. The V gene's germline CDR1 is LNHDA and CDR2 SQIVND (reference sequence). In nucleotides, the CDR3 is TGTGCCAGTAGTATAGCCGGCGGGAGAGGAACCGGGGAGCTGTTTTTT. As protein: CASSIAGGRGTGELFF.

The genes are TRBV7-3 and TRBJ1-1, with D tentatively TRBD1 (5 bases). The V gene's germline CDR1 is SGHTA and CDR2 FQGTGA. The CDR3 spans 14 residues. The germline V and J ends were trimmed by 2 bases and 0 bases, with 7 bases remaining between them. The CDR3 nucleotides are TGTGCCAGCAGCTTAGACAGAATGAACACTGAAGCTTTCTTT. It encodes CASSLDRMNTEAFF.

This chain connects TRBV5-1 to TRBJ2-7, with TRBD1 matching 9 bases. Germline V gene data show CDR1 as SGHRS and CDR2 as YFSETQ. With 5 bases clipped from V and 4 bases from J, the junction kept 13 bases outside the gene matches. The CDR3 is 16 amino acids. The CDR3 spells CASSPISGTGIYEQYF. For the CDR3, the DNA is TGCGCCAGCAGTCCAATCTCCGGGACAGGGATTTACGAGCAGTACTTC. Supplemented by reference TRBV5-1 and TRBJ2-7, the full variable domain reads KAGVTQTPRYLIKTRGQQVTLSCSPISGHRSVSWYQQTPGQGLQFLFEYFSETQRNKGNFPGRFSGRQFSNSRSEMNVSTLELGDSALYLCASSPISGTGIYEQYFGPGTRLTVT.

This rearrangement joins TRBV11-3 to TRBJ1-6; D is unclear. CDR3 length: 13 amino acids. Germline-derived CDR1 and CDR2 are SGHNT and YENEEA. The ends were cut back, 6 bases at V and 1 base at J, with 4 bases in the middle. Written as DNA, the CDR3 is TGTGCCAGCAGAGAGTCCTATAATTCACCCCTCCACTTT. Its protein product is CASRESYNSPLHF.

The CDR3 DNA is TGTGCCAGCAGCCGGACAGGAAACAATGAGCAGTTCTTC. Amino acids: CASSRTGNNEQFF. The chain links TRBV9 to TRBJ2-1; 7 bases are shared with TRBD1. With 4 bases clipped from V and 5 bases from J, the junction kept 3 bases outside the gene matches. The CDR3 is made up of 13 amino acids. Germline CDR1 is SGDLS and CDR2 is YYNGEE.